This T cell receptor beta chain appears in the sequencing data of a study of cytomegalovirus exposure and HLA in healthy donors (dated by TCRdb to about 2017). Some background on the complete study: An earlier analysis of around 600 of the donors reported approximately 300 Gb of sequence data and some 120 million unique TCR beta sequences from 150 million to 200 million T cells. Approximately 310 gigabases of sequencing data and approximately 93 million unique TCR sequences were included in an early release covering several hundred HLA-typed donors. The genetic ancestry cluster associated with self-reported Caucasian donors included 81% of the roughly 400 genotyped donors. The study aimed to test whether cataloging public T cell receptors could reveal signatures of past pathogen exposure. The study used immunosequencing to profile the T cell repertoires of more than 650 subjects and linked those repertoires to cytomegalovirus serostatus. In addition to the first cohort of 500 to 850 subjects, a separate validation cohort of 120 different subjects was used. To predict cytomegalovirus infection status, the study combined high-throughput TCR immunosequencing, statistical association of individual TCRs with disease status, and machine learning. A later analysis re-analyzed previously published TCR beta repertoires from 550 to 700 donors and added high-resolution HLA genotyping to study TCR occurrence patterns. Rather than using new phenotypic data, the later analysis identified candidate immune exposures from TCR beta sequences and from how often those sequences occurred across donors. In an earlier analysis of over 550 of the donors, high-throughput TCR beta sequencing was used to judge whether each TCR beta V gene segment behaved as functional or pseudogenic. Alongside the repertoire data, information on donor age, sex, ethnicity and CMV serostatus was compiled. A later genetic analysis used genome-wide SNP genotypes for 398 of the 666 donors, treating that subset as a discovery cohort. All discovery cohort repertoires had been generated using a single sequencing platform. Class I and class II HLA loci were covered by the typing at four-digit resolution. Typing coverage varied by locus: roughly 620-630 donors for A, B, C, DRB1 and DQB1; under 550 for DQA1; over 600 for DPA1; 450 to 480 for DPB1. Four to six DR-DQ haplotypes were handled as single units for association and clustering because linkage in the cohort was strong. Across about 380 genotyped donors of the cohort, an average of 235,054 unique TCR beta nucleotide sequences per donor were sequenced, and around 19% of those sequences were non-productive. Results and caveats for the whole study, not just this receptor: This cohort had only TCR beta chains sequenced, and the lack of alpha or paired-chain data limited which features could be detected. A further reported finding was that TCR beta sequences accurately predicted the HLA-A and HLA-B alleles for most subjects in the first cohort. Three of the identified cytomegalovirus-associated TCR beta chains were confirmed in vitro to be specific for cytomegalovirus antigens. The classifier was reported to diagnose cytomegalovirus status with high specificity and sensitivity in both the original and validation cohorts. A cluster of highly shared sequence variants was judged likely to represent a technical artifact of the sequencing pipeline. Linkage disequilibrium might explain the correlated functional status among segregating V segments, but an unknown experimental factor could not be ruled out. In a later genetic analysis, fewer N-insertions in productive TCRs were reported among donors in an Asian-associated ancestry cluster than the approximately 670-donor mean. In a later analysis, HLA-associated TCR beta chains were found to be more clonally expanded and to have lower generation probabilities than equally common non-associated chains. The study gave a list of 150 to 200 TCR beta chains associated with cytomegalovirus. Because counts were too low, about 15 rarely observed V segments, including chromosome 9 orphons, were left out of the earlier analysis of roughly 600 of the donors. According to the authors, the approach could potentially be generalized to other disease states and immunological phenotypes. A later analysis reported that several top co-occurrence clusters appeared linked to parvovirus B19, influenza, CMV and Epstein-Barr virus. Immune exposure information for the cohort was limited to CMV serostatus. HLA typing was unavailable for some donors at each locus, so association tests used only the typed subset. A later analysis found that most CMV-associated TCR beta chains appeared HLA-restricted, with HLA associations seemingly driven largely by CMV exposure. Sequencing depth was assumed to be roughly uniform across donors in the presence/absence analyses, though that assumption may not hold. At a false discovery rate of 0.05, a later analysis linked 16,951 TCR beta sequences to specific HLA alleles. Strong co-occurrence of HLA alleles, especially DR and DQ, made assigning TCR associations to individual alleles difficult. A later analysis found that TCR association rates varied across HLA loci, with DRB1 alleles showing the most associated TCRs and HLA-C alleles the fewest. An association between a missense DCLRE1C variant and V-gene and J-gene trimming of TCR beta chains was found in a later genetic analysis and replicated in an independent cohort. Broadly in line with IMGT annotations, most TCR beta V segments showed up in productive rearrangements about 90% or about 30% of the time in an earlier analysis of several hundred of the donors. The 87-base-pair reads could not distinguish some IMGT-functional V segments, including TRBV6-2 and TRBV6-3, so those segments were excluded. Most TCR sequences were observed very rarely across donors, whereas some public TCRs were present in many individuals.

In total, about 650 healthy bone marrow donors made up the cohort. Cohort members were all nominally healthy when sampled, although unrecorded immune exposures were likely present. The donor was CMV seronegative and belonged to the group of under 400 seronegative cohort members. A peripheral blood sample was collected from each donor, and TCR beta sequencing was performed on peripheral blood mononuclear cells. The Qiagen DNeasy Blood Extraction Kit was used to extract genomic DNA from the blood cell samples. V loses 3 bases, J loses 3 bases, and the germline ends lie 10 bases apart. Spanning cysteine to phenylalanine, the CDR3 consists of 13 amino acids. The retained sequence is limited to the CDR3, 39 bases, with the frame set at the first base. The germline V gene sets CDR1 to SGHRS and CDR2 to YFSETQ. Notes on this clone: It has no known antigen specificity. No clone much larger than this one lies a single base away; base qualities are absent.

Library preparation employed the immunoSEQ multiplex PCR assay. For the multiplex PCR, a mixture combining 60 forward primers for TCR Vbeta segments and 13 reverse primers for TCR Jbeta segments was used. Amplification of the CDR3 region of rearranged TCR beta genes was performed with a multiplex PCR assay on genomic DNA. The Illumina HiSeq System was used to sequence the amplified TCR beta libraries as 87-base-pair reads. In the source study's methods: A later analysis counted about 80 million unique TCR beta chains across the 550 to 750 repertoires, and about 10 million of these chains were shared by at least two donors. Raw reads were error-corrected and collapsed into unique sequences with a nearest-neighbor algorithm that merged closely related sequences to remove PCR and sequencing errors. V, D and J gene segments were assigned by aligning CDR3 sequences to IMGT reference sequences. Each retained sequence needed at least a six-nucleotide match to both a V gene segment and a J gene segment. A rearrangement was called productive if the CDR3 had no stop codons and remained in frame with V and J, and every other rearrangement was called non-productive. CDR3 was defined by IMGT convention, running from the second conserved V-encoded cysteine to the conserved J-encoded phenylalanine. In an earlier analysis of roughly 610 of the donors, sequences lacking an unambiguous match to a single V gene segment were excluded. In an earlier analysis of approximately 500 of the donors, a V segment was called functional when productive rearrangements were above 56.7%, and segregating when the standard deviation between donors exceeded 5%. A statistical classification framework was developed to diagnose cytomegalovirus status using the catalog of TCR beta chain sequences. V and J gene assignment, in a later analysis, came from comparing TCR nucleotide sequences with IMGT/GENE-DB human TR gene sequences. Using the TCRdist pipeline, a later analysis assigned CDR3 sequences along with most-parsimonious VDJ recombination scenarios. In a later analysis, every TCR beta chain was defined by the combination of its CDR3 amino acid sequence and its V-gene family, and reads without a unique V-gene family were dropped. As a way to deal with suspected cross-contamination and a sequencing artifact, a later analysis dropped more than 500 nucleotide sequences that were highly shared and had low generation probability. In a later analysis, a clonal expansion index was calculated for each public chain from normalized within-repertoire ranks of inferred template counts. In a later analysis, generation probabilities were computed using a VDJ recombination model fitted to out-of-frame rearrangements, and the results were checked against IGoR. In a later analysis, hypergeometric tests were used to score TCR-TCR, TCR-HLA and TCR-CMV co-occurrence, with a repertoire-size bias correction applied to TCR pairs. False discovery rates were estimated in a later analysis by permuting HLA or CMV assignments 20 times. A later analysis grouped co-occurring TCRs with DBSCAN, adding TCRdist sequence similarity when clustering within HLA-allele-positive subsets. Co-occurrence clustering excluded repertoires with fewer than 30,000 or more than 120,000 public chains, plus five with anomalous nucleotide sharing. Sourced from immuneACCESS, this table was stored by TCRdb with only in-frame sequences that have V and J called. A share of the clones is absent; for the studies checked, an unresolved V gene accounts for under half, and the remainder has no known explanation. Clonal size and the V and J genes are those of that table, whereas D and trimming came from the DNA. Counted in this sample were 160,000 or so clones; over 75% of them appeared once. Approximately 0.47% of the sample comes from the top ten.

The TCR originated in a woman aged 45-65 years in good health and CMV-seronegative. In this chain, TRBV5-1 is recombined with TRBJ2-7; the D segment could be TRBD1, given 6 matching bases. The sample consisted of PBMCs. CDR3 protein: CASSYGDNYEQYF. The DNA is TGCGCCAGCAGCTACGGGGACAACTACGAGCAGTACTTC.